The rows below give T cell receptor beta chains drawn from one sample of a study of cytomegalovirus exposure and HLA in healthy donors. This table comes from immunoSEQ multiplex PCR, and its TCRdb copy is limited to in-frame clones, with some not included. The sample has hundreds of thousands of clones, approximately 78% seen once. The specimen sequenced was PBMCs. The receptors shown here come from a boy aged 5 to 17 in good health and CMV-seronegative. Each CDR3 is given with its conserved first and last residue. A D gene is named only where the DNA matches it firmly. Only part of the rows carry a size: once, few, many, or a class if the clone is expanded.

D	V	J	size	DNA	CDR3
TRBD2	TRBV9	TRBJ2-7	-	TGTGCCAGCAGCGTAGATGCGGGAGGTGGAAGCGAGCAGTACTTC	CASSVDAGGGSEQYF
-	TRBV19	TRBJ2-5	-	TGTGCCAGTAGTATAGTCGCGGGGCGCGTAGAAGAGACCCAGTACTTC	CASSIVAGRVEETQYF
-	TRBV4-1	TRBJ2-5	once	TGCGCCAGCAGCCAAATCGCGGACAGCCAAGAGACCCAGTACTTC	CASSQIADSQETQYF
-	TRBV25-1	TRBJ2-1	-	TGTGCCAGCAGTGACCACGCTGAGGTCAATGAGCAGTTCTTC	CASSDHAEVNEQFF
TRBD2	TRBV19	TRBJ2-7	-	TGTGCCAGTAGTAGGGGCCTAGCGGGAGGTAGGTCCTACGAGCAGTACTTC	CASSRGLAGGRSYEQYF
TRBD1	TRBV10-1	TRBJ2-7	-	TGCGCCAGCAGTAAGGGGACAGAGGGCTACGAGCAGTACTTC	CASSKGTEGYEQYF
-	TRBV10-3	TRBJ1-3	-	TGTGCCATCAGTCCGACAGTGACACATCCACAACGCTCTGGAAACACCATATATTTT	CAISPTVTHPQRSGNTIYF
TRBD1	TRBV18	TRBJ1-2	-	TGTGCCAGCTCACCCGACGGACAGGGAGCCTATGGCTACACCTTC	CASSPDGQGAYGYTF
-	TRBV27	TRBJ2-1	-	TGTGCCAGCAGTTTATCAGGGGGAAATGAGCAGTTCTTC	CASSLSGGNEQFF
-	TRBV4-1	TRBJ1-3	-	TGCGCCAGCAGCCAATCAGACTCTGGAAACACCATATATTTT	CASSQSDSGNTIYF
-	TRBV2	TRBJ1-5	-	TGTGCCAGCAGTGGACAGCACTATAGCAATCAGCCCCAGCATTTT	CASSGQHYSNQPQHF
-	TRBV7-9	TRBJ2-5	-	TGTGCCAGCAGCTTAGGGAGGGGGCGAGAGACCCAGTACTTC	CASSLGRGRETQYF
TRBD1	TRBV6-1	TRBJ1-4	-	TGTGCCAGCAGTGAAGGACAGGGGGCAGGGGGTAATGAAAAACTGTTTTTT	CASSEGQGAGGNEKLFF